This T cell receptor (beta chain) was observed in a study of OX40 agonist ivuxolimab in advanced cancers. Study details: Dosing consisted of intravenous ivuxolimab at 0.01 to 10 mg/kg every 2 weeks. Broader study findings: There were, on average, more expanded clones in CD8+ T cells than in CD4+. In the 0.1-3.0 mg/kg groups, partial responders showed among the lowest expansion. Determination of antigen specificity was not performed for the expanded peripheral T cells.

This table comes from immunoSEQ multiplex PCR, and its TCRdb copy is limited to in-frame clones, with some not included. The data show tens of thousands of clones, 88% seen once. Points on this clone: Its antigen is unidentified.

Sequenced material: CD4+ or CD8+ T cells sorted from blood, taken in a trial of the OX40 agonist ivuxolimab. This receptor was identified in an adult with an advanced solid tumor such as melanoma, head and neck, liver or kidney cancer.

CDR3 sequence (DNA): TGCAGCGTGAACAGGGGGCGGACCGGGGAGCTGTTTTTT. This encodes CSVNRGRTGELFF. The chain couples TRBV29-1 to TRBJ2-2, with 9 bases lining up with TRBD1. With 6 bases clipped from V and 5 bases from J, the junction kept 4 bases outside the gene matches. The CDR3 totals 13 residues. Germline V gene sequence: CDR1 SQVTM, CDR2 ANQGSEA.